This T cell receptor beta chain was captured by sequencing in a study of cytomegalovirus exposure and HLA in healthy donors. Profiled with immunoSEQ multiplex PCR; TCRdb holds only in-frame clones, not every one. Of some 270,000 clones in the sample, 86% are singletons; the top ten hold more than 0.8%. Study-level points and caveats: Rarity marked most TCR sequences, yet some public TCRs occurred in many donors. Per published reports, the classifier diagnosed cytomegalovirus status with high specificity and sensitivity.

V lost 7 bases to trimming and J lost 4 bases, with 7 bases between them. CDR3 length: 11 amino acids. Germline assignment: CDR1 SNHLY and CDR2 FYNNEI. The count of this clone is one. Its antigen is not known. The sequenced sample consisted of PBMCs. The J gene is TRBJ1-2, the V gene TRBV2; no reliable D call. The receptor's source is a woman aged 18-29 years in good health and CMV-seronegative. As DNA, the CDR3 is TGTGCCAGCAAAACGGGCTATGGCTACACCTTC. Translation: CASKTGYGYTF.